Listed below are T cell receptor beta chains from one sample, sequenced in a study of T-cell reconstitution after alpha-beta-depleted transplantation in children. One entry per CDR3 protein, called by TCRdb with MiXCR from the PCR reads. The table has around 480,000 distinct CDR3 sequences, approximately 30% seen once. The sequencing here drew on PBMCs from the stem cell graft donor, taken from the stem cell graft. The receptors were sampled from a human donor who donated a stem cell graft to a child with aplastic anemia. Each CDR3 is given with its conserved first and last residue. Fields, in order: V gene, J gene, D gene, clone size, CDR3 protein, CDR3 DNA. The D gene is left open where the match is weak. Only part of the rows carry a size: once, few, many, or a class if the clone is expanded.

TRBV19	TRBJ2-5	TRBD1	-	CASRTGGHETQYF	TGTGCCAGTAGGACAGGGGGTCACGAGACCCAGTACTTC
TRBV7-2	TRBJ2-3	-	few	CASSLAGLAISDTQYF	TGTGCCAGCAGCTTAGCGGGTCTAGCTATCTCAGATACGCAGTATTTT
TRBV12-3/TRBV12-4	TRBJ1-6	-	few	CASSLYRNNSPLHF	TGTGCCAGCAGTTTATACAGAAATAATTCACCCCTCCACTTT
TRBV12-3/TRBV12-4	TRBJ1-5	TRBD1	few	CASSLGGQGAQPQHF	TGTGCCAGCAGTTTGGGGGGGCAGGGGGCTCAGCCCCAGCATTTT
TRBV5-1	TRBJ2-2	TRBD2	few	CASSLRTSPGELFF	TGCGCCAGCAGCTTGAGGACTAGCCCCGGGGAGCTGTTTTTT
TRBV6-1	TRBJ2-3	-	-	CASSEQGGYTDTQYF	TGTGCCAGCAGTGAGCAGGGGGGGTACACAGATACGCAGTATTTT
TRBV20-1	TRBJ2-5	TRBD2	few	CSARAAGVLETQYF	TGCAGTGCTAGAGCGGCGGGAGTTTTGGAGACCCAGTACTTC
TRBV5-1	TRBJ2-1	TRBD2	-	CASSSGTSGGQFF	TGCGCCAGCAGCTCCGGGACTAGCGGTGGGCAGTTCTTC
TRBV5-1	TRBJ1-1	TRBD1	-	CASSGTVPNTEAFF	TGCGCCAGCAGCGGGACAGTGCCGAACACTGAAGCTTTCTTT
TRBV30	TRBJ2-1	TRBD2	-	CAWSVFRRSGRAGNEQFF	TGTGCCTGGAGTGTATTCCGGAGGAGCGGGAGGGCCGGGAATGAGCAGTTCTTC
TRBV19	TRBJ2-2	TRBD2	-	CASSNGLATTNTGELFF	TGTGCCAGTAGTAATGGACTAGCCACGACGAACACCGGGGAGCTGTTTTTT
TRBV7-9	TRBJ2-3	-	few	CASSLGAPSDTQYF	TGTGCCAGCAGCTTAGGAGCTCCTTCAGATACGCAGTATTTT
TRBV9	TRBJ2-5	TRBD2	-	CASSVGGSQETQYF	TGTGCCAGCAGCGTAGGCGGGAGCCAAGAGACCCAGTACTTC
TRBV6-1	TRBJ1-5	TRBD1	-	CASSEGRTGGAGNQPQHF	TGTGCCAGCAGTGAAGGCAGGACAGGGGGCGCGGGCAATCAGCCCCAGCATTTT
TRBV7-9	TRBJ2-5	-	few	CASRKETQYF	TGTGCCAGTAGAAAAGAGACCCAGTACTTC
TRBV4-1	TRBJ2-7	-	-	CASSLLGLDEQYF	TGCGCCAGCAGCCTTCTGGGGTTGGACGAGCAGTACTTC
TRBV19	TRBJ2-2	-	few	CASNYPTGELFF	TGTGCCAGCAACTACCCCACCGGGGAGCTGTTTTTT
TRBV4-3	TRBJ2-1	TRBD2	few	CASSQALFGWEGSYNEQFF	TGCGCCAGCAGCCAAGCCTTGTTTGGATGGGAGGGCTCCTACAATGAGCAGTTCTTC
TRBV28	TRBJ2-7	-	few	CASSLWAVNSYEQYF	TGTGCCAGCAGTTTATGGGCGGTAAACTCCTACGAGCAGTACTTC
TRBV15	TRBJ2-2	-	-	CATSIPNTGELFF	TGTGCCACCAGCATTCCGAACACCGGGGAGCTGTTTTTT
TRBV7-3	TRBJ2-1	TRBD2	-	CASSSGTSGTSNEQFF	TGTGCCAGCAGCTCCGGGACTAGCGGAACCTCTAATGAGCAGTTCTTC
TRBV7-2	TRBJ1-4	-	few	CASSLRGGQANEKLFF	TGTGCCAGCAGTCTGAGGGGGGGCCAGGCTAATGAAAAACTGTTTTTT
TRBV29-1	TRBJ1-2	-	-	CSVTKGVGYTF	TGCAGCGTTACCAAGGGGGTAGGCTACACCTTC
TRBV29-1	TRBJ2-3	-	few	CSVEDGATRSAGITDTQYF	TGCAGCGTTGAAGATGGGGCGACTCGGTCAGCTGGAATCACAGATACGCAGTATTTT
TRBV4-3	TRBJ2-5	-	-	CASSQGRRGGQETQYF	TGCGCCAGCAGCCAAGGAAGACGAGGGGGGCAGGAGACCCAGTACTTC
TRBV7-9	TRBJ1-2	-	-	CASSLKGRPWMDGYTF	TGTGCCAGCAGCCTTAAAGGGAGGCCCTGGATGGATGGCTACACCTTC
TRBV18	TRBJ2-1	-	few	CASSPPLNSDSEQFF	TGTGCCAGCTCACCACCGCTAAATAGCGATTCAGAGCAGTTCTTC
TRBV19	TRBJ1-5	-	-	CASTWGVASSNQPQHF	TGTGCCAGTACCTGGGGGGTTGCATCGAGCAATCAGCCCCAGCATTTT
TRBV20-1	TRBJ1-6	-	many	CSAGGNSPLHF	TGCAGTGCCGGAGGGAATTCACCCCTCCACTTT
TRBV6-2/TRBV6-3	TRBJ2-2	-	few	CASSPPTARGAGELFF	TGTGCCAGCAGTCCTCCGACGGCTAGAGGCGCCGGGGAGCTGTTTTTT
TRBV12-3/TRBV12-4	TRBJ2-3	-	-	CASSSPTSSSTDTQYF	TGTGCCAGCAGTTCCCCCACTAGCTCGAGCACAGATACGCAGTATTTT